This T cell receptor (beta chain) was observed in a study of a mutant IDH1 vaccine in newly diagnosed glioma. Study-wide results and caveats: Vaccine-induced responses were seen in around 93% of patients, spanning several MHC alleles.

Sequencing was performed with immunoSEQ multiplex PCR; in TCRdb, only in-frame clones are kept and a portion is missing. The top ten hold approximately 2% of the sample, which has tens of thousands of clones, about three quarters seen once. The germline V gene encodes CDR1 SEHNR and CDR2 FQNEAQ (reference sequence). This CDR3 comprises 15 residues. Trimming stripped 8 bases from V and 9 bases from J, with 23 bases between. Sample time point: baseline, week 1 (first vaccination visit). Treatment described: pre-vaccination baseline after standard-of-care therapy. This clone has just one count. Antigen specificity is unknown.

The source of this sequence is a woman in her thirties or forties with glioma. Material: PBMCs, obtained from a glioma patient treated with radiotherapy, temozolomide or both. The chain recombines TRBV7-9 with TRBJ1-5, with a possible D match to TRBD1 (5 bases). The CDR3 loop reads CASGRETGGGLPQHF. The CDR3, as DNA: TGTGCCAGCGGAAGGGAGACCGGGGGAGGTCTGCCCCAGCATTTT.